This TCR beta chain was documented in a study of tumor-infiltrating lymphocytes in primary liver carcinoma. Starting material for RNA and DNA co-extraction consisted of about 17-34 mg of unsorted bulk tissue. In germline, CDR1 is SGHVS, CDR2 FQNEAQ. The CDR3 is 13 amino acids. Study-wide findings and caveats: About 7-25% of top clones, no more, were shared by all five regions.

With 500 ng total RNA as template and a constant-region primer, TCR beta cDNA was made. Libraries for TCR beta were built through three nested multiplex PCR rounds, which together made up a slightly modified ARM-PCR procedure. Researchers ran the first two PCR rounds for around 10 cycles each with TRBV1-TRBV30 forward primers and a C-beta reverse primer. Via MiXCR, TCRdb re-called the multiplex PCR reads, giving one row per CDR3 protein. The sample contains 50,000 to 60,000 distinct CDR3 sequences, about 78% of which appear only once. This clonotype was seen a single time. Antigen specificity is unknown. At one end, the junction sequence differs from germline, possibly due to a read error.

The J gene is TRBJ2-7, the V gene TRBV7-8; no clear D gene. The clonotype comes from a man in his forties with primary liver carcinoma and hepatitis B virus infection. Sequences were obtained from liver tumor tissue from sampling region 5. Subset: tumor region T5, tumor centre. This CDR3 reads CVSTALGSYEQYF. The CDR3 DNA reads TGTGTCAGCACCGCTCTCGGTTCTTACGAGCAGTACTTC.